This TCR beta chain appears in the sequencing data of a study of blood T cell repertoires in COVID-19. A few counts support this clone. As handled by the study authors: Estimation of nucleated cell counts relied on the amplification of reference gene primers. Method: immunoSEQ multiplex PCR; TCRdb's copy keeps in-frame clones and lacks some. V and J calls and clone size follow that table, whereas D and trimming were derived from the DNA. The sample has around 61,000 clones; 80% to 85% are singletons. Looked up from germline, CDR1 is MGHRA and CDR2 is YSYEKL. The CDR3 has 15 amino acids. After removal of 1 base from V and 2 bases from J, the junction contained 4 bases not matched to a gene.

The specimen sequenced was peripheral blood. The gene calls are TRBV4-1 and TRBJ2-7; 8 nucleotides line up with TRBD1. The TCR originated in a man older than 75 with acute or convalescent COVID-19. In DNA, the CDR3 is TGCGCCAGCAGCCAAGCCAGGACAGGGACCTACGAGCAGTACTTC. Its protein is CASSQARTGTYEQYF.